Below, one T cell receptor (beta chain) is given with its context. It lacks a known antigen. The sample holds no much larger clone one base away, and base qualities are not on file. What the time point label conveys for this sample: baseline before first vaccination. Vaccinee samples were obtained from the UK trials COV001 and COV002, which included a single-blind randomized controlled phase 2/3 trial of AZD1222 (ChAdOx1 nCoV-19) in healthy adults. For TCRbeta chain sequencing, PBMC samples were collected from trial participants at day 0 and at day 28 after the second dose. The CDR3 regions of human TCRbeta chains were analyzed by immunosequencing. On the study's bioinformatics: TCRs in the repertoires were compared against a reference library of SARS-CoV-2-specific TCRs that had been generated with the MIRA antigen-specificity platform. Breadth meant the fraction of unique TCRs that were SARS-CoV-2-associated, whereas depth meant the fraction of total T cells that were SARS-CoV-2-associated. Using the MIRA data, each spike-specific TCR was assigned both to the spike region to which the TCR was reactive and to a CD4 or CD8 class. Log10-transformed breadth and depth values were compared by one-way ANOVA with Sidak's multiple comparisons tests. In its TCRdb copy, this immuneACCESS table keeps in-frame sequences only and misses some clones. Where compared with another copy, unresolved V genes explain less than half of these, and the others have no known cause. D and trimming were read from the DNA, whereas the V and J calls and clone size are those reported in that table. In all, the sample holds some 140,000 clones, and 70% to 90% of those were seen once. 4.5% to 6.5% of the sample is taken by the ten largest.

This entry belongs to a study of T cell responses to AZD1222 COVID-19 vaccine (dated by TCRdb to the early 2020s). For the study in its entirety: AZD1222 recipients with second doses at about 4 weeks or about 12 weeks were pooled, because spike-specific TCR depth and breadth did not differ between schedules. TCR sequencing covered more than 230 trial participants: 200 to 220 given two doses of AZD1222 and 26 given two doses of MenACWY control vaccine. Trial participants were enrolled by age into subgroups of 18-55, 56-69 and 70-plus years, and about 150, 27 and 61 TCR-sequenced participants, respectively, were included in these subgroups. The research as a whole found: Reportedly, almost half of the unique spike-specific TCRs recognized epitopes lying outside the regions that are mutated in the B.1.351 and B.1.1.7 variants. The 56-69-year group was small, and its depth increase did not reach significance, likely because of low power. Participants were mostly white British, with more females than males. The authors suggested clonal diversity may have been underestimated. Conclusions about previously exposed vaccinees were limited because only 6 or 7 AZD1222 recipients were SARS-CoV-2 seropositive at baseline. Because no day 14 peak-response samples were available, the repertoires could be characterized only after the peak T cell response. Vaccine-associated CD4 TCRs spanned the whole spike protein, with dominant responses in regions 160-218 and 743-854. After two AZD1222 doses, both the breadth and the depth of spike-specific TCRs were significantly higher than at day 0 and than in MenACWY recipients.

The cysteine opens and the phenylalanine closes a CDR3 of 18 amino acids. Here the CDR3 DNA is all that survives: 54 bases in frame from base 1. Trimming removed 1 base from V and 0 bases from J; the gene matches leave 9 bases unexplained. The TCR comes from an adult in good health. The source material was peripheral blood, sampled on day 0 of AZD1222 vaccination. The rearranged segments are TRBV23-1 and TRBJ1-3; 7 bases in the middle match TRBD1. TRBV23-1 is flagged as an ORF with uncertain function. For the CDR3, the sequence is CASSQWLGGIPSGNTIYF. DNA sequence: TGCGCCAGCAGTCAATGGTTAGGGGGCATCCCCTCTGGAAACACCATATATTTT.